The 28 T cell receptor beta chains given below trace back to one sample, sequenced in a study of blood T cell repertoires in COVID-19 (dated by TCRdb to the early 2020s). Library preparation employed the immunoSEQ multiplex PCR assay. What TCRdb holds here is the immuneACCESS table cut down to in-frame rearrangements. Part of the clones is not present; checked against another copy, under half of the missing clones reflect an unresolved V gene, and the others are unexplained. The table for this sample lists 100,000 to 150,000 clones; about 93% of them were counted only once. The ten largest clones take up around 2% of the sample. Source material: peripheral blood. Receptors were obtained from a man aged 45-65 years with COVID-19, enrolled during active disease.

In its sample, this clone was seen a few times. V and J are TRBV6-5 and TRBJ1-6; D is unclear. V lost 6 bases to trimming and J lost 5 bases, with 11 bases between them. The CDR3 covers 14 residues. Germline-derived CDR1 and CDR2 are MNHEY and SVGAGI. The CDR3 region has the DNA TGTGCCAGCAGAACCGGAGAGGATAATTCACCCCTCCACTTT. It specifies CASRTGEDNSPLHF.

The chain joins TRBV5-6 to TRBJ1-1; D may be TRBD1 (5 bases). This CDR3 has 11 amino acids. V dropped 6 bases and J dropped 7 bases, with 10 bases sitting between them. Germline lookup yields CDR1 SGHDT and CDR2 YYEEEE. For the CDR3, the DNA is TGTGCCAGCAACGGGGGGGGTGAAGCTTTCTTT. Encoded protein: CASNGGGEAFF.

The rearrangement links TRBV11-2 to TRBJ1-3, with D tentatively TRBD1 (6 bases). Germline-derived CDR1 and CDR2 are SGHAT and FQNNGV. The CDR3 is 15 residues long. The V gene lost 4 bases and the J gene lost 0 bases, with 10 bases spanning the gap. Here the CDR3 reads CASSWGGLSGNTIYF. Here the CDR3 DNA reads TGTGCCAGCAGCTGGGGGGGCCTCTCTGGAAACACCATATATTTT.

This chain connects TRBV9 to TRBJ2-1; weak D call: TRBD2 (6 bases). In germline, CDR1 is SGDLS, CDR2 YYNGEE. V dropped 4 bases and J dropped 0 bases, with 11 bases sitting between them. The CDR3 loop spans 15 amino acids. The CDR3 spells CASSTAGSSYNEQFF. CDR3 nucleotide sequence: TGTGCCAGCAGCACAGCGGGCAGCTCCTACAATGAGCAGTTCTTC.

The rearrangement uses TRBV15 and TRBJ2-3; 10 bases are shared with TRBD2. CDR3 size: 17 residues. J gave up 0 bases and V 3 bases, and 6 bases lay outside the gene matches. Germline values: CDR1 LNHNV, CDR2 YYDKDF (reference sequence). The chain's CDR3 is CATSRLLAGLSTDTQYF. The CDR3, as DNA: TGTGCCACCAGCAGGCTACTAGCGGGACTGAGCACAGATACGCAGTATTTT. Full variable domain (rest looked up from reference TRBV15 and TRBJ2-3): DAMVIQNPRYQVTQFGKPVTLSCSQTLNHNVMYWYQQKSSQAPKLLFHYYDKDFNNEADTPDNFQSRRPNTSFCFLDIRSPGLGDTAMYLCATSRLLAGLSTDTQYFGPGTRLTVL.

The chain has TRBV7-8 and TRBJ2-1; D is perhaps TRBD1 (6 bases). This CDR3 has 18 amino acids. Germline CDR1 SGHVS, CDR2 FQNEAQ. Trimming shortened V by 4 bases and J by 5 bases, and 24 bases separated the two germline ends. CDR3 in DNA: TGTGCCAGCAGCTACAAACATCGGTTCAGGGGACCGAACAATGAGCAGTTCTTC. Translation gives CASSYKHRFRGPNNEQFF. Variable domain in full (rest from reference TRBV7-8 and TRBJ2-1): GAGVSQSPRYKVAKRGQDVALRCDPISGHVSLFWYQQALGQGPEFLTYFQNEAQLDKSGLPSDRFFAERPEGSVSTLKIQRTQQEDSAVYLCASSYKHRFRGPNNEQFFGPGTRLTVL.

The J gene is TRBJ2-1, the V gene TRBV15; possibly TRBD2 for D (5 bases). Trimming removed 0 bases from V and 10 bases from J, with 13 bases in between. This CDR3 contains 14 residues. The germline V gene encodes CDR1 LNHNV and CDR2 YYDKDF (reference sequence). This CDR3 reads CATSRDAGRSEQFF. CDR3 DNA sequence: TGTGCCACCAGCAGAGATGCGGGCCGGAGCGAGCAGTTCTTC.

This clone appeared a single time. This sequence joins TRBV6-5 and TRBJ1-3, with no clear D. Germline V gene sequence: CDR1 MNHEY, CDR2 SVGAGI. This CDR3 is 13 amino acids long. V dropped 7 bases and J dropped 2 bases, with 9 bases sitting between them. As DNA, the CDR3 is TGTGCCAGCAACGGCGGGCCTGGAAACACCATATATTTT. Translated: CASNGGPGNTIYF.

This sequence joins TRBV7-6 and TRBJ2-2; tentative D call: TRBD1 (7 bases). There are 16 residues in the CDR3. The germline V and J ends were trimmed by 1 base and 2 bases, with 11 bases remaining between them. CDR1 is SGHVS and CDR2 is FNYEAQ in the germline V gene. The CDR3 nucleotides read TGTGCCAGCAGCTTAGGACAGGGAGGAAACACCGGGGAGCTGTTTTTT. Translated: CASSLGQGGNTGELFF.

This chain links TRBV2 with TRBJ1-1; 7 bases map to TRBD1. This CDR3 is 14 amino acids long. CDR1 and CDR2 from the germline V gene are SNHLY and FYNNEI. The ends lost 8 bases at V and 1 base at J; junction bases unmatched: 7. The CDR3 DNA follows: TGTGCCAGCGCTTTTGAGGGGGCGAACACTGAAGCTTTCTTT. As protein: CASAFEGANTEAFF.

This chain's CDR3 is CASSWQGARNTGELFF. In DNA form, the CDR3 reads TGCGCCAGCAGCTGGCAGGGGGCCCGGAACACCGGGGAGCTGTTTTTT. The rearrangement joins TRBV5-1 to TRBJ2-2; 8 nucleotides match TRBD1. V dropped 3 bases and J dropped 1; count of bases not matched to a gene: 5. Germline CDR1 reads SGHRS; CDR2 reads YFSETQ. The CDR3 is made up of 16 amino acids.

CDR3 coding DNA: TGTGCCAGCACTGCTACAGGGAGGGGCAATGAGCAGTTCTTC. Protein product: CASTATGRGNEQFF. The chain has TRBV27 and TRBJ2-1; D perhaps matches TRBD2 (7 bases). V was shortened by 7 bases and J by 6 bases, with 16 bases between the two germline ends. The CDR3 has 14 residues. Germline-derived CDR1 and CDR2 are MNHEY and SMNVEV (reference sequence).

This chain joins TRBV3-1 (or the pseudogene TRBV3-2) and TRBJ2-2; D unclear. The V end was cut by 2 bases, the J end by 2 bases, with 12 bases between. CDR3 length: 16 residues. CDR1 and CDR2 from the germline V gene are LGHDT and YNNKEL (reference sequence). In nucleotides, the CDR3 is TGTGCCAGCAGCCAATTCCAAGGCGGTAACACCGGGGAGCTGTTTTTT. Its translation: CASSQFQGGNTGELFF.

This clone occurred a few times. J is TRBJ2-7 and V is TRBV6-5, with 8 bases that match TRBD1. The CDR3 has 14 residues. The germline V gene has CDR1 MNHEY and CDR2 SVGAGI. With 4 bases clipped from V and 4 bases from J, the junction kept 6 bases outside the gene matches. The CDR3 DNA reads TGTGCCAGCAGTTTCGGACAGGGTAAGTACGAGCAGTACTTC. Translating it yields CASSFGQGKYEQYF.

This clone appeared once. This rearrangement joins TRBV5-6 to TRBJ2-7; 7 nucleotides agree with TRBD1. The CDR3 has 12 amino acids. Germline-derived CDR1 and CDR2 are SGHDT and YYEEEE. With 4 bases clipped from V and 3 bases from J, the junction kept 1 base outside the gene matches. The chain's CDR3 is CASSRQGYEQYV. Written as DNA, the CDR3 is TGTGCCAGCAGCCGACAGGGCTACGAGCAGTACGTC.

The genes are TRBV27 and TRBJ1-6; 9 bases are a match to TRBD1. The germline V gene encodes CDR1 MNHEY and CDR2 SMNVEV (reference sequence). V dropped 3 bases and J dropped 7; count of bases not matched to a gene: 7. The CDR3 contains 16 residues. The DNA of the CDR3 is TGTGCCAGCAGTTTGAAAACGACAGGGGGAAATTCACCCCTCCACTTT. Its protein is CASSLKTTGGNSPLHF.

V is TRBV5-1 and J is TRBJ2-1; 11 nucleotides agree with TRBD2. V shed 0 bases and J 6 bases; nucleotides not matched to a gene: 8. The CDR3 sequence is 17 residues long. Germline CDR1 reads SGHRS; CDR2 reads YFSETQ. The CDR3 sequence: CASSLALAGGGGNEQFF. The CDR3 bases are TGCGCCAGCAGCTTGGCGCTAGCGGGAGGAGGGGGCAATGAGCAGTTCTTC.

The gene calls are TRBV6-2 or TRBV6-3 and TRBJ2-7, with 12 positions matching TRBD2. CDR1 and CDR2 from the germline V gene are MNHEY and SVGEGT. The CDR3 totals 17 residues. With 5 bases clipped from V and 0 bases from J, the junction kept 8 bases outside the gene matches. DNA for the CDR3: TGTGCCAGCAGTACCGCCCTAGCGGGAGGGAGCTCCTACGAGCAGTACTTC. This gives the protein CASSTALAGGSSYEQYF.

The CDR3 spells CASTSGQGGDTQYF. In DNA form, the CDR3 reads TGTGCCAGCACCTCAGGACAGGGTGGCGATACGCAGTATTTT. This sequence joins TRBV6-5 and TRBJ2-3, with 8 bases fitting TRBD1. The trim removed 7 bases at V and 6 bases at J, leaving 9 bases unmatched. Per germline, CDR1 MNHEY and CDR2 SVGAGI. The CDR3 is made up of 14 amino acids.

This clone was detected once. This chain links TRBV5-4 with TRBJ2-7; a possible D gene is TRBD2 (6 bases). Trimming removed 5 bases from V and 0 bases from J, with 12 bases in between. CDR1 is SGHNT, CDR2 YYREEE, per germline (reference sequence). This CDR3 has 14 residues. CDR3 coding DNA: TGTGCCAGCAGATACGCGGGAAGCTCCTACGAGCAGTACTTC. It specifies CASRYAGSSYEQYF. Supplemented by reference TRBV5-4 and TRBJ2-7, the full variable domain reads ETGVTQSPTHLIKTRGQQVTLRCSSQSGHNTVSWYQQALGQGPQFIFQYYREEENGRGNFPPRFSGLQFPNYSSELNVNALELDDSALYLCASRYAGSSYEQYFGPGTRLTVT.

V usage is TRBV10-2 and J usage is TRBJ2-2; 7 bases are shared with TRBD1. The CDR3 sequence is 17 residues long. Germline values: CDR1 WSHSY, CDR2 SAAADI. Trimming at V came to 7 bases and at J to 1 base, leaving 12 bases not matched to a gene. The CDR3 nucleotides are TGCGCCAGCACCCTAAACTTAGACAGGGTGAACACCGGGGAGCTGTTTTTT. The encoded protein is CASTLNLDRVNTGELFF.

This clone has just one count. CDR3 sequence reads: CASSGNSYEQYV. The CDR3 bases are TGTGCCAGCAGCGGGAACTCCTACGAGCAGTACGTC. The V and J genes are TRBV6-5 and TRBJ2-7, with D possibly TRBD2 on 5 matching bases. CDR1 is MNHEY, CDR2 SVGAGI, per germline. This CDR3 comprises 12 residues. Trimming took off 6 bases at V and 0 bases at J, with 6 bases between the two ends.

With regard to this clone: Other DNA sequences in the same sample also yield this CDR3. This sequence joins TRBV18 and TRBJ2-1; TRBD2 agrees at 9 bases. Germline CDR1 KGHSH, CDR2 LQKENI. The V gene end was trimmed by 0 bases and the J gene end by 9 bases; junction bases not matched to a gene: 3. The CDR3 consists of 14 residues. CDR3 residues: CASSPPSGRGEQFF. The CDR3 DNA reads as TGTGCCAGCTCACCACCTAGCGGGAGAGGTGAGCAGTTCTTC. Supplemented by reference TRBV18 and TRBJ2-1, the full variable domain reads NAGVMQNPRHLVRRRGQEARLRCSPMKGHSHVYWYRQLPEEGLKFMVYLQKENIIDESGMPKERFSAEFPKEGPSILRIQQVVRGDSAAYFCASSPPSGRGEQFFGPGTRLTVL.

Written as DNA, the CDR3 is TGTGCCAGCAGCCCGGGACTAGCGGGAGCAACCGGGGAGCTGTTTTTT. Its translation is CASSPGLAGATGELFF. The V call is TRBV3-1 (or the pseudogene TRBV3-2), the J call TRBJ2-2; 14 bases map to TRBD2. CDR1 and CDR2 (germline): LGHDT, YNNKEL (reference sequence). The J segment lost 5 bases and the V segment lost 4 bases, leaving 3 bases of the junction unmatched. This CDR3 is built from 16 residues.

This chain links TRBV7-3 with TRBJ2-2, with TRBD1 identical over 9 bases. After removal of 4 bases from V and 2 bases from J, the junction contained 5 bases not matched to a gene. Germline CDR1 and CDR2: SGHTA and FQGTGA. CDR3 length equals 16 residues. CDR3 in amino acids: CASSSQGAGNTGELFF. The CDR3, as DNA: TGTGCCAGCAGCTCACAGGGGGCTGGAAACACCGGGGAGCTGTTTTTT.

This clone came up once. V usage is TRBV5-5 and J usage is TRBJ1-5, with a weak D call TRBD1 (5 bases). Trimming stripped 4 bases from V and 0 bases from J, with 11 bases between. CDR1 SGHKS and CDR2 YYEKEE come from the germline V gene (reference sequence). The CDR3 has 15 amino acids. This chain's CDR3 is CASSTAGNSNQPQHF. In DNA form, the CDR3 reads TGTGCCAGCAGCACCGCAGGGAATAGCAATCAGCCCCAGCATTTT.

The chain employs TRBV7-9 and TRBJ2-3, with D uncertain. V was cut by 4 bases and J by 2 bases, with 4 bases left in between. This CDR3 is built from 12 residues. Germline V gene lookup returns CDR1 SEHNR and CDR2 FQNEAQ (reference sequence). The chain's CDR3 is CASSYNTDTQYF. The DNA of the CDR3 is TGTGCCAGCAGCTATAACACAGATACGCAGTATTTT.

The V and J genes are TRBV2 and TRBJ2-3; 10 bases agree with TRBD2. This CDR3 contains 14 residues. Germline CDR1 is SNHLY and CDR2 is FYNNEI. The trim removed 7 bases at V and 8 bases at J, leaving 9 bases unmatched. CDR3 nucleotides: TGTGCCAGCATAGGAACTAGCGGGAAGGGTACGCAGTATTTT. It is translated as CASIGTSGKGTQYF.